A selection of T cell receptor beta chains follows, all from one sample in a study of Ad26.COV2.S vaccination and SARS-CoV-2 variants. Using immunoSEQ multiplex PCR, the repertoire was profiled, and TCRdb retains in-frame clones only, with some absent. The table records roughly 330,000 clones, under 90% of them present only once. Sample: peripheral blood, taken in a trial of Ad26.COV2.S vaccine versus placebo. Source of these receptors: a person between 18 and 59 years old who received the Ad26.COV2.S COVID-19 vaccine or a placebo. The CDR3 runs from the conserved cysteine through the conserved F or W. A D gene is named only where the DNA matches it firmly. The size field is filled for only some rows; it gives once, few, many or a size class.

DNA	CDR3	size	V	J	D
TGCGCCAGCAGCTTTGATAGCGGTGAGACCCAGTACTTC	CASSFDSGETQYF	.	TRBV5-1	TRBJ2-5	.
TGTGCCACCAGTGCCGGGACAGGGGAAGCCGGGGAGCTGTTTTTT	CATSAGTGEAGELFF	once	TRBV24-1	TRBJ2-2	TRBD1
TGTGCCAGCAGCTTTGACTATCAGAAGGCGAATGAGCAGTTCTTC	CASSFDYQKANEQFF	.	TRBV7-2	TRBJ2-1	.
TGTGCCAGCAGCGTGCCAGGGGTCGGGGAGACCCAGTACTTC	CASSVPGVGETQYF	.	TRBV9	TRBJ2-5	.
TGTGCCAGCAGCCCTACCCGCGGACAGCCTAACTACGAGCAGTACTTC	CASSPTRGQPNYEQYF	.	TRBV14	TRBJ2-7	.
TGTGCCAGCACTTTTGGAGGCTCTGGAAACACCATATATTTT	CASTFGGSGNTIYF	.	TRBV2	TRBJ1-3	.
TGTGCCAGCAGCCAAGAACCCGGGACAGGGGAGACCCAGTACTTC	CASSQEPGTGETQYF	.	TRBV3-1/TRBV3-2	TRBJ2-5	TRBD1
TGTGCCAGCAGCTCCCCAGTGGGTGGCTACACCTTC	CASSSPVGGYTF	.	TRBV7-8	TRBJ1-2	.
TGTGCCAGCAGCGGCCTAGCGGGTTATAGAGATACGCAGTATTTT	CASSGLAGYRDTQYF	.	TRBV6-2/TRBV6-3	TRBJ2-3	TRBD2
TGTGCCGGGGGACAGACGCCGGAGACCCAGTACTTC	CAGGQTPETQYF	.	TRBV18	TRBJ2-5	TRBD1
TGTGCCAGCAGCCAACCAACCAAAAACATTCAGTACTTC	CASSQPTKNIQYF	.	TRBV2	TRBJ2-4	.
TGTGCCAGTAGTATAGTGACCAGCGGGATACCGAACACTGAAGCTTTCTTT	CASSIVTSGIPNTEAFF	once	TRBV19	TRBJ1-1	.
TGTGCCAGTACCCCCCTCGGGTCGGTGAACACTGAAGCTTTCTTT	CASTPLGSVNTEAFF	.	TRBV19	TRBJ1-1	.
TGTGCCAGCAGCTTAGTACCCGGACTAGCGGGGGGAAGGAATGAGCAGTTCTTC	CASSLVPGLAGGRNEQFF	.	TRBV7-2	TRBJ2-1	TRBD2
TGTGCCATCAGTGACCAGGACACCATATATTTT	CAISDQDTIYF	.	TRBV10-3	TRBJ1-3	.
TGTGCCAGCATCGAATTGGAAGGGTCGGGTCTTGGCTACACCTTC	CASIELEGSGLGYTF	.	TRBV13	TRBJ1-2	.
TGTGCCAGCAGTTTCACGGGGACAGGGGAATATGGCTACACCTTC	CASSFTGTGEYGYTF	.	TRBV27	TRBJ1-2	TRBD1
TGCGCCAGCAGCCAGGCCAAAGATACCTGGAGGGCGGGAGCTTTCTTT	CASSQAKDTWRAGAFF	.	TRBV4-3	TRBJ1-1	.
TGTGCCAGCAGCTTAGGCCTTGAGAATGAGCAGTTCTTC	CASSLGLENEQFF	.	TRBV7-7	TRBJ2-1	.
TGCGCCAGCAGCTTGGATGGGCAAGCTTGGGCTGAAGCTTTCTTT	CASSLDGQAWAEAFF	.	TRBV5-1	TRBJ1-1	.
TGTGCCAGTAGTAATCGGGGGGTGGGAACAGATACGCAGTATTTT	CASSNRGVGTDTQYF	.	TRBV19	TRBJ2-3	TRBD2
TGCAGTTTCCGGGACTTCAACTACAATGAGCAGTTCTTC	CSFRDFNYNEQFF	.	TRBV29-1	TRBJ2-1	.
TGTGCCAGCAGTTCGTACCGGGACAGGGATAATGAAAAACTGTTTTTT	CASSSYRDRDNEKLFF	.	TRBV28	TRBJ1-4	TRBD1
TGTGCCAGCAGCGCTGGGACAGGGAAAGCCTACGAGCAGTACTTC	CASSAGTGKAYEQYF	.	TRBV7-9	TRBJ2-7	TRBD1
TGTGCCAGCAGTTACATGCGGGGCGCAGGGGATGGCTACACCTTC	CASSYMRGAGDGYTF	.	TRBV6-5	TRBJ1-2	.
TGCGCCAGCAGTTTTCTAGCGGGAGGTCGCGCAGATACGCAGTATTTT	CASSFLAGGRADTQYF	.	TRBV5-1	TRBJ2-3	TRBD2
TGTGCCAGTGGTCGGAAAAGGGAAGGAAACACCATATATTTT	CASGRKREGNTIYF	.	TRBV19	TRBJ1-3	.
TGTGCCAGCAGCCAAGATCCCCAAGGTAGCGGGGGGGTCGTGTGGGAGACCCAGTACTTC	CASSQDPQGSGGVVWETQYF	.	TRBV3-1/TRBV3-2	TRBJ2-5	TRBD2
TGCGCCAGCAGCCAAGGAGCCCTGGGCACTGAAGCTTTCTTT	CASSQGALGTEAFF	.	TRBV4-3	TRBJ1-1	.
TGTGCCAGCAGCGTAGCTGCGTCGACAGTCACAGATACGCAGTATTTT	CASSVAASTVTDTQYF	.	TRBV9	TRBJ2-3	.
TGTGCCATCAGTGTCAACAGTGGGTCGGGTGAAGCTTTCTTT	CAISVNSGSGEAFF	.	TRBV10-3	TRBJ1-1	.
TGTGCCAGCAGTCGACAGGGGAATCAGCCCCAGCATTTT	CASSRQGNQPQHF	.	TRBV12-3/TRBV12-4	TRBJ1-5	TRBD1
TGTGCCAGCACAAGTGGGAACACTGAAGCTTTCTTT	CASTSGNTEAFF	.	TRBV7-9	TRBJ1-1	.
TGTGCCTGGAGTGAGTCTAGGGGAGGGTACAATGAGCAGTTCTTC	CAWSESRGGYNEQFF	.	TRBV30	TRBJ2-1	TRBD2
TGTGCCAGCTCACCGGGACAGGGGGGCATGAACACTGAAGCTTTCTTT	CASSPGQGGMNTEAFF	.	TRBV19	TRBJ1-1	TRBD1
TGTGCCAGCAGCTCGATGGGACCCACGTACCAAGAGACCCAGTACTTC	CASSSMGPTYQETQYF	.	TRBV11-2	TRBJ2-5	.
TGTGCCAGCAGCTCCCTGACCTCAGGAGATACGCAGTATTTT	CASSSLTSGDTQYF	.	TRBV7-9	TRBJ2-3	.
TGTGCCAGCAGCTTCGGACAGAGCACAGATACGCAGTATTTT	CASSFGQSTDTQYF	.	TRBV6-5	TRBJ2-3	.
TGTGCCAGCAGCCAGGAAATTTCACCCCTCCACTTT	CASSQEISPLHF	.	TRBV4-2	TRBJ1-6	.
TGCGCCAGCAGCAACCAGTTGAGCACAGATACGCAGTATTTT	CASSNQLSTDTQYF	.	TRBV4-1	TRBJ2-3	.
TGTGCCAGCAGTGAAGGGCCACCCCTCCACTTT	CASSEGPPLHF	once	TRBV2	TRBJ1-6	.
TGTGCCAGCTCACCCCCACCGGTCCCCGAAGAGCAGTTCTTC	CASSPPPVPEEQFF	.	TRBV18	TRBJ2-1	.
TGTGCCAGTAGTCTATACGCTAGCTCCTACAATGAGCAGTTCTTC	CASSLYASSYNEQFF	.	TRBV19	TRBJ2-1	.
TGTGCCAGCACCGGGACTAGCGGGAGAGACCACAATGAGCAGTTCTTC	CASTGTSGRDHNEQFF	once	TRBV2	TRBJ2-1	TRBD2
TGTGCCAGCTCACCTAGGGGTCGGACAGGGCTGTACAATGAGCAGTTCTTC	CASSPRGRTGLYNEQFF	.	TRBV18	TRBJ2-1	TRBD1
TGTGCCAGCAGCCCCCAACAGGACAATGAGCAGTTCTTC	CASSPQQDNEQFF	once	TRBV4-2	TRBJ2-1	.
TGTGCCACTTTAGCGGGCGACTTCTCTCATGAGCAGTTCTTC	CATLAGDFSHEQFF	.	TRBV7-9	TRBJ2-1	TRBD2
TGTGCCAGCAGCCGGGACCACGGGGGGCACAATGAGCAGTTCTTC	CASSRDHGGHNEQFF	.	TRBV7-2	TRBJ2-1	.
TGTGCCAGTAGAATCCTACTAAAACACAGCTCCTATAATTCACCCCTCCACTTT	CASRILLKHSSYNSPLHF	few	TRBV19	TRBJ1-6	.
TGTGCCAGCAGCTTGGCGTTGAGCTCCTACAATGAGCAGTTCTTC	CASSLALSSYNEQFF	once	TRBV5-6	TRBJ2-1	.
TGTGCCAGCGTACCGAGCCAGACAGCCCCCTATGGCTACACCTTC	CASVPSQTAPYGYTF	.	TRBV2	TRBJ1-2	.
TGTGCCAGCTCACCCCAGGCCTATAATTCACCCCTCCACTTT	CASSPQAYNSPLHF	.	TRBV18	TRBJ1-6	.
TGTGCCAGCAGCAGAGGACTCATGAACACTGAAGCTTTCTTT	CASSRGLMNTEAFF	.	TRBV11-1	TRBJ1-1	.